What follows are 13 T cell receptor beta chains derived from one specimen sequenced in a study of shared clonotypes between healthy human individuals (TCRdb year 2020). Libraries came from the immunoSEQ multiplex PCR assay. The table was pulled from immuneACCESS by TCRdb, which kept in-frame rearrangements only. Such tables lose some clones; where checked, under half of the loss comes from unresolved V genes, and the rest has no known cause. In all, the sample holds roughly 2,000,000 clones, and about 95% of those were seen once. Jointly, the top ten make up more than 0.9% of the sample. CD8 naive samples were CD45RO-negative cells positively selected for CCR7, giving a CD45RA+CCR7+ population that excluded TemRA cells. The sequencing sample was made of naive CD8+ T cells sorted from blood. The sample's cell subset or site label, decoded: CD45RA+CCR7+. These receptors all come from a man younger than 35 in good health.

The chain has TRBV4-2 and TRBJ2-7; TRBD2 matches 13 bases. The CDR3 loop spans 18 amino acids. V was pared by 2 bases and J by 0 bases, with 7 bases of the junction left unmatched. The germline V gene has CDR1 LGHNA and CDR2 YNFKEQ. The CDR3 loop is CASSQLGTSGANSYEQYF. The CDR3 DNA sequence: TGTGCCAGCAGCCAATTAGGGACTAGCGGGGCTAACTCCTACGAGCAGTACTTC.

The chain is built from TRBV29-1 and TRBJ2-3; no clear D gene. The CDR3 is made up of 12 amino acids. V was shortened by 4 bases and J by 6 bases, with 11 bases between the two germline ends. Germline CDR1 and CDR2: SQVTM and ANQGSEA. The CDR3 loop reads CSVVFAGDTQYF. The DNA for the CDR3 is TGCAGCGTTGTATTCGCTGGGGATACGCAGTATTTT.

The chain uses TRBV28 and TRBJ1-5, with TRBD1 matching over 7 bases. The V gene end was trimmed by 4 bases and the J gene end by 2 bases; junction bases not matched to a gene: 5. Germline CDR1 and CDR2: MDHEN and SYDVKM. This CDR3 comprises 15 residues. DNA of the CDR3: TGTGCCAGCAGTTCCCGACAGGGAGGCAATCAGCCCCAGCATTTT. This translates into CASSSRQGGNQPQHF.

This clone appeared once. The rearrangement links TRBV4-1 to TRBJ2-7, with 7 bases matching TRBD1. V lost 4 bases and J lost 8; bases outside the gene matches: 11. The length of the CDR3 is 14 residues. Germline V gives CDR1 MGHRA, CDR2 YSYEKL. The DNA of the CDR3 is TGCGCCAGCAGCCCCGGGACAGCTCTAGACCAGCAGTACTTC. This translates into CASSPGTALDQQYF.

This chain links TRBV28 with TRBJ2-7, with 8 bases identical to TRBD1. CDR1 is MDHEN and CDR2 is SYDVKM in the germline V gene. J was trimmed by 7 bases and V by 4 bases; bases with no gene match: 6. The CDR3 covers 13 residues. CDR3 DNA: TGTGCCAGCAGTTCATTAACAGGGGGTGAGCAGTACTTC. As protein: CASSSLTGGEQYF.

The chain couples TRBV6-5 to TRBJ2-3, with 7 bases identical to TRBD1. From germline, CDR1 is MNHEY and CDR2 SVGAGI. V gave up 8 bases and J gave up 7 bases; unmatched junction bases: 9. This CDR3 comprises 13 residues. The chain's CDR3 is CASSRGQGNTQYF. CDR3 bases: TGTGCCAGCTCAAGGGGGCAGGGGAATACGCAGTATTTT.

The CDR3 DNA follows: TGTGCCAGCAGCTCCGGGCTAGTCTCCTACGAGCAGTACTTC. It encodes CASSSGLVSYEQYF. The genes are TRBV5-8 and TRBJ2-7; D not resolved. This CDR3 is 14 amino acids long. Trimming took 3 bases from V and 0 from J, leaving 10 bases between them. The germline gives CDR1 SGHTS, CDR2 YDEGEE.

The rearrangement links TRBV7-2 to TRBJ2-7; D remains ambiguous. The V and J ends lost 1 base and 8 bases respectively, with 21 bases between them. This CDR3 comprises 16 residues. Germline lookup yields CDR1 SGHTA and CDR2 FQGNSA. CDR3 sequence reads: CASSLELLVGDHKQYF. The CDR3 coding sequence is TGTGCCAGCAGCTTAGAATTGTTGGTAGGAGATCACAAGCAGTACTTC.

The chain links TRBV7-8 to TRBJ2-1; D unresolved. The CDR3 has 13 residues. The V end lost 0 bases, the J end lost 10 bases, and 10 bases lay between the germline ends. CDR1 and CDR2 from the germline V gene are SGHVS and FQNEAQ. The CDR3 DNA is TGTGCCAGCAGCTTAGCGGAAGAGGACGAGCAGTTCTTC. Translating it yields CASSLAEEDEQFF.

The rearrangement links TRBV6-1 to TRBJ2-2; tentative D call: TRBD1 (6 bases). Germline loops: CDR1 MNHNS, CDR2 SASEGT. This CDR3 has 12 amino acids. The V and J ends lost 8 bases and 3 bases respectively, with 7 bases between them. CDR3 DNA: TGTGCCAGCGAGGGGGACACCGGGGAGCTGTTTTTT. Its translation: CASEGDTGELFF.

The V call is TRBV6-1, the J call TRBJ2-7, with D perhaps TRBD1 or TRBD2 (6 bases each). V was shortened by 10 bases and J by 3 bases, with 16 bases between the two germline ends. Germline V gives CDR1 MNHNS, CDR2 SASEGT. The CDR3 runs to 13 residues. CDR3 in amino acids: CATDPGGNYEQYF. In DNA, the CDR3 is TGTGCCACCGACCCCGGGGGCAACTACGAGCAGTACTTC.

The V gene is TRBV7-2, the J gene TRBJ2-4; 10 bases align to TRBD1. This CDR3 has 16 amino acids. Germline assignment: CDR1 SGHTA and CDR2 FQGNSA. The ends lost 3 bases at V and 0 bases at J; junction bases unmatched: 2. The chain's CDR3 is CASSFGQGGAKNIQYF. The CDR3 region has the DNA TGTGCCAGCAGCTTTGGACAGGGGGGAGCCAAAAACATTCAGTACTTC.

The CDR3 coding sequence is TGTGCCAGCAGCATACAGGGGGGAGGAGAAAAACTGTTTTTT. Translation gives CASSIQGGGEKLFF. This chain links TRBV27 with TRBJ1-4; 8 nucleotides match TRBD1. Germline assignment: CDR1 MNHEY and CDR2 SMNVEV (reference sequence). V lost 6 bases to trimming and J lost 8 bases; unmatched junction nucleotides: 8. The CDR3 extends over 14 amino acids.